This is a list of T cell receptor beta chains from one sample in a study of blood T cell repertoires in COVID-19. Clones were sequenced by immunoSEQ multiplex PCR, and TCRdb holds only the in-frame ones, with some missing. This sample yields approximately 100,000 clones, of which about 85% are seen a single time; 1.5% to 2% belongs to the top ten. Specimen: peripheral blood. These TCRs come from a woman in her 70s with active or convalescent COVID-19. Both conserved end residues are part of each CDR3.

v_gene: TRBV18; j_gene: TRBJ2-7; CDR3aa: CASSLSELDTGGVAGGQPYEQYF
v_gene: TRBV5-1; j_gene: TRBJ2-1; CDR3aa: CASSLAGTYSYNEQFF
v_gene: TRBV5-1; j_gene: TRBJ1-2; CDR3aa: CASSLEGHLNYGYTF
v_gene: TRBV18; j_gene: TRBJ1-1; CDR3aa: CASSWTGGMTEAFF
v_gene: TRBV3-1/TRBV3-2; j_gene: TRBJ1-1; CDR3aa: CASSLRDSNKAFF
v_gene: TRBV2; j_gene: TRBJ2-5; CDR3aa: CASNSGTGEETQYF
v_gene: TRBV11-3; j_gene: TRBJ2-5; CDR3aa: CASSPGSQETQYF
v_gene: TRBV10-3; j_gene: TRBJ2-1; CDR3aa: CATMSGTGLYNEQFF
v_gene: TRBV14; j_gene: TRBJ1-3; CDR3aa: CASSQQNSGNTIYF
v_gene: TRBV5-1; j_gene: TRBJ2-2; CDR3aa: CASSLTVGTATGELFF
v_gene: TRBV19; j_gene: TRBJ1-5; CDR3aa: CASSILGTGGGQPQHF
v_gene: TRBV6-2/TRBV6-3; j_gene: TRBJ1-1; CDR3aa: CASSETGGAGHTEAFF
v_gene: TRBV28; j_gene: TRBJ2-3; CDR3aa: CASSLAGQLLDTQYF
v_gene: TRBV7-2; j_gene: TRBJ1-5; CDR3aa: CASSLGTGRNQPQHF
v_gene: TRBV30; j_gene: TRBJ1-1; CDR3aa: CAWNTGGLLMNTEAFF
v_gene: TRBV9; j_gene: TRBJ2-7; CDR3aa: CASSPLGGSSEQYF
v_gene: TRBV5-1; j_gene: TRBJ1-1; CDR3aa: CASSPWDRNTEAFF
v_gene: TRBV4-3; j_gene: TRBJ2-1; CDR3aa: CASSPPGLADYNEQFF
v_gene: TRBV19; j_gene: TRBJ2-1; CDR3aa: CASRRERYNEQFF
v_gene: TRBV2; j_gene: TRBJ1-4; CDR3aa: CASSDNRGNEKLFF
v_gene: TRBV10-2; j_gene: TRBJ2-3; CDR3aa: CASSESGVGTDTQYF
v_gene: TRBV5-1; j_gene: TRBJ1-1; CDR3aa: CASSLQQGTTEAFF
v_gene: TRBV5-1; j_gene: TRBJ1-3; CDR3aa: CASRPSGSGNTIYF
v_gene: TRBV28; j_gene: TRBJ2-7; CDR3aa: CASSPTGQGRLEQYF
v_gene: TRBV19; j_gene: TRBJ1-6; CDR3aa: CASSIRTQRGYNSPLHF
v_gene: TRBV10-2; j_gene: TRBJ2-1; CDR3aa: CASSLRLARANEQFF
v_gene: TRBV7-2; j_gene: TRBJ2-4; CDR3aa: CASSLDGGRGTKNIQYF
v_gene: TRBV19; j_gene: TRBJ2-3; CDR3aa: CASSKTNSDTQYF
v_gene: TRBV4-1; j_gene: TRBJ1-1; CDR3aa: CASSPYGQSNTEAFF
v_gene: TRBV5-5; j_gene: TRBJ2-6; CDR3aa: CASSWTGGGANVLTF